This T cell receptor beta chain was recorded in a study of T-cell reconstitution after alpha-beta-depleted transplantation in children. During its preparation, the TCRbeta library received unique molecular identifiers. MiXCR, run by TCRdb on the PCR reads, gives a single entry per CDR3 protein. The data hold about 980,000 distinct CDR3 sequences, with less than 30% observed a single time. Study-level results: The high TCRbeta diversity at day 60 in some patients came from surviving recipient T cells and thymic progenitors. The study reportedly traced alpha-beta T cells about two months after transplant to several hundred expanded graft clones. Among T cells one year after transplant, newly produced cells accounted for most counts and diversity.

Notes on this clonotype: The antigen is not known.

The sample in question was PBMCs, mostly from graft donor cells, obtained 360 days after TCRalphabeta/CD19-depleted stem cell transplant. The clonotype originates from a boy in the first two years of life who had a stem cell transplant for SCID, so the T cells may come from the graft donor.

CDR3 protein: CASSLAMGRGPGELFF. The CDR3, as DNA: TGCGCCAGCAGCTTGGCTATGGGACGCGGACCCGGGGAGCTGTTTTTT. This chain uses TRBV5-1 with TRBJ2-2, with D perhaps TRBD1 or TRBD2 (5 bases each). Germline V gene lookup returns CDR1 SGHRS and CDR2 YFSETQ. The CDR3 spans 16 residues. Trimming cost V 0 bases and J 6 bases, with 15 bases left between them.